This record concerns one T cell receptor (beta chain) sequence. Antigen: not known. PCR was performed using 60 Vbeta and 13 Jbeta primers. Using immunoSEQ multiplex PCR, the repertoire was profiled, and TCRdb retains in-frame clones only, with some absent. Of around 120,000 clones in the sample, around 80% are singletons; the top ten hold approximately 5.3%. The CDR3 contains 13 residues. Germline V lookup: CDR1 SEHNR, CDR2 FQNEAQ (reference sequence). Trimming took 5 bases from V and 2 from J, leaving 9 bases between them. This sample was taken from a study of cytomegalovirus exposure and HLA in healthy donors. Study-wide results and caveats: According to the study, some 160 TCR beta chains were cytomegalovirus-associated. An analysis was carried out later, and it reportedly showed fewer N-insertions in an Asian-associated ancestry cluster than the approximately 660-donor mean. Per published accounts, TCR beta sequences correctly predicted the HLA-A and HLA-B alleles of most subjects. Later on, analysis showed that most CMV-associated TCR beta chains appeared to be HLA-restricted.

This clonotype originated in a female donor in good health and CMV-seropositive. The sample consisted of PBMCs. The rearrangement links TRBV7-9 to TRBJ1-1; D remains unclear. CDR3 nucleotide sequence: TGTGCCAGCAGCAGGGAGTTTAACACTGAAGCTTTCTTT. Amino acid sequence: CASSREFNTEAFF. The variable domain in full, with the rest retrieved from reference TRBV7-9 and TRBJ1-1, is DTGVSQNPRHKITKRGQNVTFRCDPISEHNRLYWYRQTLGQGPEFLTYFQNEAQLEKSRLLSDRFSAERPKGSFSTLEIQRTEQGDSAMYLCASSREFNTEAFFGQGTRLTVV.